The 30 T cell receptor beta chains in this list originate from one sample, sequenced in a study of PD-1 blockade in classical Hodgkin lymphoma. Sequencing was performed with immunoSEQ multiplex PCR; in TCRdb, only in-frame clones are kept and a portion is missing. This sample has some 30,000 clones, with 75% to 90% found just once. Time point of the sample: cycle 4 day 1 (C4D1), after five to seven weeks of nivolumab. All trial patients relapsed after autologous stem cell transplantation. CD4+ T cells were purified from thawed PBMCs by magnetic negative selection. The material was CD4+ T cells from blood, obtained before the fourth cycle of nivolumab. The origin of the receptors is a human donor with classical Hodgkin lymphoma.

The chain links TRBV5-6 to TRBJ1-1; D is possibly TRBD1 (5 bases). This CDR3 contains 15 residues. Germline V gene sequence: CDR1 SGHDT, CDR2 YYEEEE. The ends were cut back, 4 bases at V and 1 base at J, with 14 bases in the middle. In DNA form, the CDR3 reads TGTGCCAGCAGCCCGCGGGGGAGACCGAACACTGAAGCTTTCTTT. Translation gives CASSPRGRPNTEAFF. The variable domain in full, with the rest retrieved from reference TRBV5-6 and TRBJ1-1, is DAGVTQSPTHLIKTRGQQVTLRCSPKSGHDTVSWYQQALGQGPQFIFQYYEEEERQRGNFPDRFSGHQFPNYSSELNVNALLLGDSALYLCASSPRGRPNTEAFFGQGTRLTVV.

This sequence joins TRBV7-9 and TRBJ1-1, with a weak D call TRBD1 (6 bases). Trimming removed 0 bases from V and 5 bases from J, with 13 bases in between. The CDR3 loop spans 15 amino acids. CDR1 is SEHNR and CDR2 is FQNEAQ in the germline V gene (reference sequence). CDR3 coding DNA: TGTGCCAGCAGCTTAGCGGGGCAGGGGTATACTGAAGCTTTCTTT. Encoded protein: CASSLAGQGYTEAFF.

V and J are TRBV7-9 and TRBJ1-2; 11 positions match TRBD1. The CDR3 extends over 15 amino acids. V lost 3 bases, J lost 8 bases, and 8 bases stayed unmatched. Looked up from germline, CDR1 is SEHNR and CDR2 is FQNEAQ (reference sequence). CDR3 DNA: TGTGCCAGCAGCTTTGAGGACAGGGGGCCCGGGGGCTACACCTTC. Residues: CASSFEDRGPGGYTF.

This clone was picked up a small number of times. The chain links TRBV6-5 to TRBJ1-2; the match to TRBD1 covers 8 bases. Looked up from germline, CDR1 is MNHEY and CDR2 is SVGAGI. The CDR3 sequence is 14 residues long. J gave up 4 bases and V 8 bases, and 9 bases lay outside the gene matches. The CDR3 DNA reads TGTGCCAGCGGTCAGGGGGCCAGGAGCTATGGCTACACCTTC. Translating gives CASGQGARSYGYTF.

For this clone: This CDR3 is also generated by other DNA sequences in the sample. J is TRBJ2-5 and V is TRBV19; D is perhaps TRBD2 (5 bases). The germline V gene has CDR1 LNHDA and CDR2 SQIVND (reference sequence). The CDR3 runs 12 residues. Trimming pared 1 base from V and 5 bases from J, leaving 5 bases between. CDR3: CASSIGRETQYF. CDR3 DNA sequence: TGTGCCAGTAGTATAGGGAGGGAGACCCAGTACTTC. The full variable domain, completed using reference TRBV19 and TRBJ2-5, is DGGITQSPKYLFRKEGQNVTLSCEQNLNHDAMYWYRQDPGQGLRLIYYSQIVNDFQKGDIAEGYSVSREKKESFPLTVTSAQKNPTAFYLCASSIGRETQYFGPGTRLLVL.

The chain uses TRBV7-2 and TRBJ1-3; D not certain. V dropped 5 bases and J dropped 4 bases, with 18 bases sitting between them. The CDR3 extends over 16 amino acids. The germline V gene has CDR1 SGHTA and CDR2 FQGNSA. The CDR3: CASSPDSPLSGNTIYF. DNA for the CDR3: TGTGCCAGCAGCCCGGATAGCCCACTCTCGGGAAACACCATATATTTT.

This clone was observed once. The chain recombines TRBV5-4 with TRBJ2-7, with TRBD2 matching 9 bases. Germline-derived CDR1 and CDR2 are SGHNT and YYREEE (reference sequence). The CDR3 is made up of 15 amino acids. Losses at the gene ends were 2 bases for V and 2 bases for J; bases not matched to a gene: 5. CDR3: CASSLNAGGAYEQYF. CDR3 nucleotides: TGTGCCAGCAGCTTAAATGCGGGAGGGGCCTACGAGCAGTACTTC.

The chain is built from TRBV5-1 and TRBJ1-2, with D possibly matching TRBD1 (6 bases). V shed 0 bases and J shed 1 base, with 13 bases lying between them. CDR1 and CDR2 (germline): SGHRS, YFSETQ. The CDR3 is 16 amino acids. Written as DNA, the CDR3 is TGCGCCAGCAGCTTGGAGGCGGGGGCAGTTAACTATGGCTACACCTTC. Translation: CASSLEAGAVNYGYTF.

This clone turned up a few times. CDR3 amino acids: CASSARQARADQPQHF. CDR3 in DNA: TGTGCCAGTAGTGCGCGACAGGCCCGGGCCGATCAGCCCCAGCATTTT. The rearrangement uses TRBV19 and TRBJ1-5, with D possibly being TRBD1 (6 bases). The CDR3 loop spans 16 amino acids. CDR1 is LNHDA, CDR2 SQIVND, per germline (reference sequence). V shed 5 bases and J shed 5 bases, with 19 bases lying between them. Filled out from reference TRBV19 and TRBJ1-5, the complete variable domain reads DGGITQSPKYLFRKEGQNVTLSCEQNLNHDAMYWYRQDPGQGLRLIYYSQIVNDFQKGDIAEGYSVSREKKESFPLTVTSAQKNPTAFYLCASSARQARADQPQHFGDGTRLSIL.

The table lists this clone with a count of one. Relative to the germline gene, one junction end is altered; a read error may explain this. V gene TRBV23-1 combines with J gene TRBJ1-2; D remains ambiguous. TRBV23-1 is treated as an ORF (open reading frame) with a function not yet certain. The CDR3 loop spans 15 amino acids. The DNA of the CDR3 is TGCGCCAGCAGTCGGGGTCAGTTTAGGCTCTATCGCTACACCTTC. It encodes CASSRGQFRLYRYTF.

V is TRBV2 and J is TRBJ1-6, with TRBD1 matching over 8 bases. The CDR3 is 15 residues long. V was clipped by 8 bases and J by 7 bases; unmatched bases: 10. Germline CDR1 is SNHLY and CDR2 is FYNNEI. The CDR3 here is CASAPEGTGNSPLHF. CDR3 bases: TGTGCCAGCGCCCCCGAGGGGACAGGCAATTCACCCCTCCACTTT.

The genes are TRBV7-9 and TRBJ2-1, with D perhaps matching TRBD1 or TRBD2 (6 bases each). With 0 bases removed from V and 15 bases from J, the gap between germline ends came to 24 bases. CDR1 is SEHNR and CDR2 is FQNEAQ in the germline V gene (reference sequence). CDR3 size: 16 residues. CDR3 region: CASSLAGYQLSGGGFF. CDR3 nucleotide sequence: TGTGCCAGCAGCTTAGCGGGGTACCAACTTAGTGGAGGGGGGTTCTTC.

In this sample, this clone turned up once. The gene calls are TRBV5-6 and TRBJ2-2; the match to TRBD1 covers 8 bases. Per the germline V gene, CDR1 is SGHDT and CDR2 is YYEEEE. Germline trimming cut 1 base from V and 0 bases from J; bases unmatched to any gene: 5. The CDR3 consists of 17 residues. The CDR3 sequence: CASSLTGGLPNTGELFF. The CDR3 DNA reads as TGTGCCAGCAGCTTGACAGGGGGGCTCCCGAACACCGGGGAGCTGTTTTTT.

CDR3 loop: CSVEVAGRIPIEQYF. CDR3 in DNA: TGCAGCGTTGAAGTAGCGGGACGGATACCTATAGAGCAGTACTTC. The chain links TRBV29-1 to TRBJ2-7, with 8 bases identical to TRBD2. The CDR3 consists of 15 residues. Germline V gene lookup returns CDR1 SQVTM and CDR2 ANQGSEA. V lost 1 base and J lost 7; bases outside the gene matches: 12.

This clone is a singleton in its sample. The gene calls are TRBV6-5 and TRBJ1-6; perhaps TRBD1 as D (6 bases). Germline V gene sequence: CDR1 MNHEY, CDR2 SVGAGI. The CDR3 contains 14 residues. V was trimmed by 3 bases and J by 9 bases, leaving 12 bases between them. CDR3 loop: CASSYLQGSSPLHF. In DNA, the CDR3 is TGTGCCAGCAGTTATTTACAGGGCAGTTCACCCCTCCACTTT.

The CDR3 spells CASSGAGTGELFF. DNA for the CDR3: TGTGCCAGCAGCGGCGCCGGGACCGGGGAGCTGTTTTTT. The V and J genes are TRBV7-2 and TRBJ2-2; no clear D. Trimming cost V 5 bases and J 5 bases, with 9 bases left between them. The germline V gene encodes CDR1 SGHTA and CDR2 FQGNSA. CDR3 size: 13 residues.

This clone turned up a few times. J is TRBJ1-1 and V is TRBV30; 7 positions agree with TRBD1. The CDR3 covers 13 residues. J was trimmed by 3 bases and V by 5 bases; bases with no gene match: 6. The germline gives CDR1 GTSNPN, CDR2 SVGIG (reference sequence). CDR3 in DNA: TGTGCCTGGCGAGCACAGGGGTACACTGAAGCTTTCTTT. Translating it yields CAWRAQGYTEAFF.

The chain recombines TRBV30 with TRBJ2-2, with 13 bases matching TRBD2. This CDR3 has 15 amino acids. V shed 1 base, J shed 6 bases, and the junction held 2 bases outside the gene matches. Germline V CDR1 and CDR2: GTSNPN, SVGIG (reference sequence). The CDR3 DNA follows: TGTGCCTGGAGTGGGACTAGCGGGAGACCCGGGGAGCTGTTTTTT. Its translation is CAWSGTSGRPGELFF. Complete variable domain (other parts from reference TRBV30 and TRBJ2-2): SQTIHQWPATLVQPVGSPLSLECTVEGTSNPNLYWYRQAAGRGLQLLFYSVGIGQISSEVPQNLSASRPQDRQFILSSKKLLLSDSGFYLCAWSGTSGRPGELFFGEGSRLTVL.

The chain links TRBV30 to TRBJ2-3, with D maybe TRBD2 (5 bases). The CDR3 runs 12 residues. Germline assignment: CDR1 GTSNPN and CDR2 SVGIG (reference sequence). The V gene lost 3 bases and the J gene lost 5 bases, with 9 bases spanning the gap. This CDR3 reads CAWRGAGDTQYF. The CDR3, as DNA: TGTGCCTGGAGGGGTGCGGGAGATACGCAGTATTTT.

This chain links TRBV4-3 with TRBJ2-1, with unresolved D. The V gene lost 0 bases and the J gene lost 4 bases, with 7 bases spanning the gap. CDR3 length: 14 amino acids. The germline V gene has CDR1 LGHNA and CDR2 YSLEER. The CDR3 bases are TGCGCCAGCAGCCAAGAGGTCTGGTACAATGAGCAGTTCTTC. It translates to CASSQEVWYNEQFF.

The rearrangement links TRBV18 to TRBJ2-7; no clear D gene. This CDR3 comprises 14 residues. The germline CDR1 and CDR2 sequences are KGHSH and LQKENI. Deletions cut 6 bases from V and 1 base from J, with 13 bases between. The CDR3 spells CASSRETSSYEQYF. In DNA, the CDR3 is TGTGCCAGCTCCCGAGAGACCTCTTCCTACGAGCAGTACTTC.

The chain has TRBV27 and TRBJ2-2, with 9 bases lining up with TRBD1. Germline assignment: CDR1 MNHEY and CDR2 SMNVEV (reference sequence). The CDR3 covers 16 residues. The junction had 5 bases not matched to a gene; V was cut back by 0 bases and J by 6 bases. The CDR3 DNA reads TGTGCCAGCAGTTTATCTGGACAGGGGTTCCCCGGGGAGCTGTTTTTT. Its protein is CASSLSGQGFPGELFF.

This clone was seen once. This chain joins TRBV6-1 and TRBJ1-2, with D possibly being TRBD1 (6 bases). This CDR3 is built from 15 residues. Between the trimmed V and J ends, which lost 3 bases and 8 bases, there was a span of 19 bases. Germline V gene sequence: CDR1 MNHNS, CDR2 SASEGT. The CDR3 region has the DNA TGTGCCAGCAGTGATACAGGGAAAGGATTGGGCGGCTACACCTTC. This sequence encodes CASSDTGKGLGGYTF.

The CDR3 here is CASSLRQGASEKLFF. In nucleotides, the CDR3 is TGTGCCAGCAGCTTGCGACAGGGGGCGAGCGAAAAACTGTTTTTT. The rearrangement joins TRBV5-6 to TRBJ1-4, with 10 bases lining up with TRBD1. The germline gives CDR1 SGHDT, CDR2 YYEEEE. CDR3 length: 15 residues. V shed 1 base, J shed 8 bases, and the junction held 5 bases outside the gene matches.

J is TRBJ2-7 and V is TRBV5-1; tentative D call: TRBD1 (7 bases). The germline V gene has CDR1 SGHRS and CDR2 YFSETQ. The CDR3 is 16 amino acids. V gave up 0 bases and J gave up 4 bases, with 17 bases separating them. CDR3 nucleotides: TGCGCCAGCAGCTTGGCCGCGGGACAGACCCAGTACGAGCAGTACTTC. Encoded protein: CASSLAAGQTQYEQYF.

The chain combines TRBV6-1 with TRBJ2-7; tentatively, D is TRBD1 (6 bases). The germline V and J ends were trimmed by 3 bases and 6 bases, with 15 bases remaining between them. The length of the CDR3 is 14 residues. Germline-derived CDR1 and CDR2 are MNHNS and SASEGT. This CDR3 reads CASSDSQGLGEQYF. The CDR3, as DNA: TGTGCCAGCAGTGACAGTCAGGGGCTGGGCGAGCAGTACTTC.

V usage is TRBV5-6 and J usage is TRBJ2-7; no definite D call. Trimming pared 2 bases from V and 4 bases from J, leaving 13 bases between. The germline CDR1 and CDR2 sequences are SGHDT and YYEEEE. The CDR3 is made up of 14 amino acids. In nucleotides, the CDR3 is TGTGCCAGCAGCTTCTGGACCGAAGATTACGAGCAGTACTTC. Amino acids: CASSFWTEDYEQYF.

The V gene is TRBV7-2, the J gene TRBJ2-7; TRBD2 is a possible D gene (6 bases). Per germline, CDR1 SGHTA and CDR2 FQGNSA. The length of the CDR3 is 15 residues. V was clipped by 6 bases and J by 2 bases, with 17 bases between them. CDR3 loop: CASSPVDYPTYEQYF. In DNA, the CDR3 is TGTGCCAGCAGTCCGGTGGACTACCCGACCTACGAGCAGTACTTC.

The chain carries TRBV29-1 and TRBJ1-1; D remains unclear. Trimming removed 4 bases at V and 1 base at J, with 13 bases between. There are 14 residues in the CDR3. From germline, CDR1 is SQVTM and CDR2 ANQGSEA. The CDR3 bases are TGCAGCGTTGGCACCCTTACAGCGAACACTGAAGCTTTCTTT. Amino acids: CSVGTLTANTEAFF.

The chain couples TRBV7-2 to TRBJ2-7; 11 bases agree with TRBD2. Germline loops: CDR1 SGHTA, CDR2 FQGNSA. The CDR3 loop spans 14 amino acids. Trimming at V came to 7 bases and at J to 5 bases, leaving 7 bases not matched to a gene. The CDR3 nucleotides read TGTGCCAGCAACCAACTAGCGGGAGTGCACGAGCAGTACTTC. Translating gives CASNQLAGVHEQYF.